This T cell receptor (beta chain) was recorded in a study of cytomegalovirus exposure and HLA in healthy donors. Use of 60 Vbeta and 13 Jbeta primers characterized the PCR. The method was immunoSEQ multiplex PCR; TCRdb's version includes in-frame clones alone and lacks a portion of them. This sample yields some 220,000 clones, of which about 85% are seen a single time; 0.2% to 0.25% belongs to the top ten. The clonotype was recovered from a girl aged 2-10 years in good health and CMV-seronegative. Sample: PBMCs.

The CDR3: CASSIKSGRNSPLHF. CDR3 DNA: TGTGCCAGTAGTATAAAGTCAGGGAGGAATTCACCCCTCCACTTT. The chain couples TRBV19 to TRBJ1-6, with a possible D match to TRBD1 (5 bases). V lost 2 bases and J lost 7, with 12 bases in between. The CDR3 has 15 amino acids. Germline V gene data show CDR1 as LNHDA and CDR2 as SQIVND (reference sequence).